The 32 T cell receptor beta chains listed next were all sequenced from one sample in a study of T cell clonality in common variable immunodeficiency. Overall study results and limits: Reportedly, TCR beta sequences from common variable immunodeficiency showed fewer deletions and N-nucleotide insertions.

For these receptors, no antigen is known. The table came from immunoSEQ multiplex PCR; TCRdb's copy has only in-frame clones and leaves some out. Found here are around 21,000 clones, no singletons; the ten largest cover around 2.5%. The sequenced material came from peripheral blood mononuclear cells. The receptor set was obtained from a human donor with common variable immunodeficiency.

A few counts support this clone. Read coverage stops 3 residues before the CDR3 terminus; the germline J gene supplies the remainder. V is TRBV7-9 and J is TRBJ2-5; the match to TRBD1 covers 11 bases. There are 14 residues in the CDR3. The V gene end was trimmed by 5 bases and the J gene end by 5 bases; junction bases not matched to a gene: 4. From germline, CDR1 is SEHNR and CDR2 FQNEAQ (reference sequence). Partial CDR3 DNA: TGTGCCAGCAGCCGGACAGGGGGCCGGGAGACC. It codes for CASSRTGGRET. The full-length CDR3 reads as CASSRTGGRETQYF.

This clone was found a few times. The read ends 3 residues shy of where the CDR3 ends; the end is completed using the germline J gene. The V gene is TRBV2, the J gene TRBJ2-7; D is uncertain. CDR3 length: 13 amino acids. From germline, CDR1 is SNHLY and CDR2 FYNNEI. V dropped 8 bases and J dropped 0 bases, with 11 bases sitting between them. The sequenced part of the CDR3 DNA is TGTGCCAGCTATAAGGGCAGCTCCTACGAG. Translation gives CASYKGSSYE. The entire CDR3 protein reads CASYKGSSYEQYF.

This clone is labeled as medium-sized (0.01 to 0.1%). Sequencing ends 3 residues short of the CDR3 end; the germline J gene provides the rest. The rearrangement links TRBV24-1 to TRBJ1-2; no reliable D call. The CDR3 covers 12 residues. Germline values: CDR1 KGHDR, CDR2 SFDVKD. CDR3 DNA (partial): TGTGCCACCAGTGATTTGGCGCGGGGC. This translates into CATSDLARG. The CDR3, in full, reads CATSDLARGYTF.

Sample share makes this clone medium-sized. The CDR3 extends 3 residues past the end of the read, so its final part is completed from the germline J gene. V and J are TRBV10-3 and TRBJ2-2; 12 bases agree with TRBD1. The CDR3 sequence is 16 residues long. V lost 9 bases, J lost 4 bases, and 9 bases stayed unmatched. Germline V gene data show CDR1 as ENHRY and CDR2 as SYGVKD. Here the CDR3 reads CAIAGTGGAGTGELFF. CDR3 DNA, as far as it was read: TGTGCCATTGCCGGGACAGGGGGCGCCGGCACCGGGGAG.

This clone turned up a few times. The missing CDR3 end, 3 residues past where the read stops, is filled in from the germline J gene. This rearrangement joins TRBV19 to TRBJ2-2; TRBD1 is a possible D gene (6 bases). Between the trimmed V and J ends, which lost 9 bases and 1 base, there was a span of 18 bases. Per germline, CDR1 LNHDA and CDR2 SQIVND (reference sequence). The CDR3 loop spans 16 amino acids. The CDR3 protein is CASTQRTARNTGELFF. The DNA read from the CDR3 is TGTGCCAGCACTCAACGGACAGCCAGGAACACCGGGGAG.

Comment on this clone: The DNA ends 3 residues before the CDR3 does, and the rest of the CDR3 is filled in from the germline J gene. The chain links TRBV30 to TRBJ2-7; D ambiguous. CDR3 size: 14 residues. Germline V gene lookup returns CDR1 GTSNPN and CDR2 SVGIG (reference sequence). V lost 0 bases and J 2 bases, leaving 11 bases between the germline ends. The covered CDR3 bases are TGTGCCTGGAGTGTACGACCAGGAACCTACGAG. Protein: CAWSVRPGTYE. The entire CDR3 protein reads CAWSVRPGTYEQYF.

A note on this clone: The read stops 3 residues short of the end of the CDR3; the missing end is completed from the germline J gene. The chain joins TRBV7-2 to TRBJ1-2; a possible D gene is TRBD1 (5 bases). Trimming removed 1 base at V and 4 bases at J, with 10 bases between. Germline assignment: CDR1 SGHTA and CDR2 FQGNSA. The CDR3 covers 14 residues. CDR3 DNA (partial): TGTGCCAGCAGCTTAGATTGGGGGGGCTATGGC. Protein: CASSLDWGGYG. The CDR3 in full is CASSLDWGGYGYTF. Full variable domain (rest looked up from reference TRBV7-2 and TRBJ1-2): GAGVSQSPSNKVTEKGKDVELRCDPISGHTALYWYRQSLGQGLEFLIYFQGNSAPDKSGLPSDRFSAERTGGSVSTLTIQRTQQEDSAVYLCASSLDWGGYGYTFGSGTRLTVV.

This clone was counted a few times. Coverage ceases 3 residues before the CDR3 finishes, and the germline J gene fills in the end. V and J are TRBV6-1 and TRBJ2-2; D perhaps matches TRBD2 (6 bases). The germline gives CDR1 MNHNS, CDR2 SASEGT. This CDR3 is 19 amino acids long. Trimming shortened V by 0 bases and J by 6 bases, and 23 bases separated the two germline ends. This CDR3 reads CASSEALGLLRDRSGELFF. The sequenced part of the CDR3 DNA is TGTGCCAGCAGTGAAGCCCTTGGACTACTCAGAGATAGGTCCGGGGAG.

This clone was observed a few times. The CDR3 spells CASSPGLAAYNEQFF. The sequenced CDR3 bases are TGTGCCAGCTCACCGGGACTAGCGGCCTACAATGAG. The V and J genes are TRBV18 and TRBJ2-1, with TRBD2 identical over 11 bases. The read halts 3 residues ahead of the CDR3 end, with the missing end drawn from the germline J gene. V lost 3 bases, J lost 2 bases, and 0 bases stayed unmatched. CDR1 and CDR2 (germline): KGHSH, LQKENI. CDR3 length: 15 residues.

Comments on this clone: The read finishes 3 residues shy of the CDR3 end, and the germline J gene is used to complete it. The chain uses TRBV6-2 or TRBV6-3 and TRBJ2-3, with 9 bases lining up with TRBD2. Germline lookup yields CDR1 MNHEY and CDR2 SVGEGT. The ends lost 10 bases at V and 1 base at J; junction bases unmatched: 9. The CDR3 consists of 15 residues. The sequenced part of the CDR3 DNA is TGTGCCACCTCCGGGGTAGCGGGAGGCACAGATACG. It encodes CATSGVAGGTDT. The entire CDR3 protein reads CATSGVAGGTDTQYF.

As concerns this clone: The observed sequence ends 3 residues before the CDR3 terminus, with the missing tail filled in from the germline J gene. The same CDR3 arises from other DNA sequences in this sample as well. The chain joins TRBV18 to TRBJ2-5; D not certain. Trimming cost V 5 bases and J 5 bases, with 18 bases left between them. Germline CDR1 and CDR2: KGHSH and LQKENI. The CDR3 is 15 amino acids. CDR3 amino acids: CASSALLTEAETQYF. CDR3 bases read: TGTGCCAGCTCAGCCCTATTAACAGAGGCGGAGACC.

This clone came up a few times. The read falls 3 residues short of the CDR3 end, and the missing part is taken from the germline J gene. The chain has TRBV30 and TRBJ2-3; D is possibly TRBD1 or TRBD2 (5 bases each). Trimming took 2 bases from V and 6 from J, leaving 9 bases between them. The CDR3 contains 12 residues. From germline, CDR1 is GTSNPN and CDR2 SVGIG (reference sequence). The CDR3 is CAWSYRRDTQYF. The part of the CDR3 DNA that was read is TGTGCCTGGAGTTACAGGAGGGATACG.

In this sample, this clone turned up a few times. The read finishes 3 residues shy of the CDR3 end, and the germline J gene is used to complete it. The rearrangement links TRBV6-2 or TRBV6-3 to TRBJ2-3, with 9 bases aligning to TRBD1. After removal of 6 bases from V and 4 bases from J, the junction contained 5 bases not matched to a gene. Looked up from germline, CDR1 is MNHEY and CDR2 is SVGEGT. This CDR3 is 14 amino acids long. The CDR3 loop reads CASSGQGHADTQYF. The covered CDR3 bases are TGTGCCAGCAGCGGACAGGGGCATGCAGATACG.

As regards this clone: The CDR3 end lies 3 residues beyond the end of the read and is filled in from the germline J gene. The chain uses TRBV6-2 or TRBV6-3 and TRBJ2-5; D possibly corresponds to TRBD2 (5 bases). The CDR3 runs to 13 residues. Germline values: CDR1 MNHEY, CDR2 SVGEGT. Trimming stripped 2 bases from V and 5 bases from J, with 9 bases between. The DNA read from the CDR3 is TGTGCCAGCAGTTACATCCCGGGGGAGACC. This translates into CASSYIPGET. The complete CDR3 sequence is CASSYIPGETQYF.

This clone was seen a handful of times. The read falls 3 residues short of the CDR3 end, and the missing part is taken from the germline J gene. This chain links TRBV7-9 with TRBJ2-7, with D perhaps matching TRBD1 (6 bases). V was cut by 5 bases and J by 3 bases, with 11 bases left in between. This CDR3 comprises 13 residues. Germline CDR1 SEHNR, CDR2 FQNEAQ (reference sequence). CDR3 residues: CASSREGGYEQYF. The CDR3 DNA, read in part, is TGTGCCAGCAGCCGGGAAGGGGGCTACGAG.

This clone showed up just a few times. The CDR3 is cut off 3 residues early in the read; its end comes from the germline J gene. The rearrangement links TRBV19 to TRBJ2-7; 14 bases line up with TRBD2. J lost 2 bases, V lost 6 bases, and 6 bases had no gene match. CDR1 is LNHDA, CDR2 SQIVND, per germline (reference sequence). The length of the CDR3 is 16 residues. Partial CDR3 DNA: TGTGCCAGTAGCGTGACTAGCGGGAGGGGGACCTACGAG. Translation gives CASSVTSGRGTYE. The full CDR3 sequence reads CASSVTSGRGTYEQYF.

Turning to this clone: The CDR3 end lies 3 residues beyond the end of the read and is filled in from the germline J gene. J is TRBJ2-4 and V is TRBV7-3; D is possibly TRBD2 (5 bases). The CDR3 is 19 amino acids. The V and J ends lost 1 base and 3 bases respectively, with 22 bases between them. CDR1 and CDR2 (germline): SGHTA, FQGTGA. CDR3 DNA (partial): TGTGCCAGCAGCTTAAAGGACCCAAAGCGGAGTAACAGCAAAAACATT. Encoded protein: CASSLKDPKRSNSKNI. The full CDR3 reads CASSLKDPKRSNSKNIQYF.

The CDR3 loop reads CASSTAGWDIQYF. The sequenced CDR3 bases are TGTGCCAGCAGCACAGCGGGATGGGACATT. The rearrangement joins TRBV7-9 to TRBJ2-4; 7 bases map to TRBD2. The read ends 3 residues early relative to the CDR3; the germline J gene fills the gap. CDR1 SEHNR and CDR2 FQNEAQ come from the germline V gene (reference sequence). The CDR3 has 13 residues. The V and J ends lost 5 bases and 8 bases, in that order; junction bases with no gene match: 6. Based on the CDR3 plus reference TRBV7-9 and TRBJ2-4, the full variable domain is DTGVSQNPRHKITKRGQNVTFRCDPISEHNRLYWYRQTLGQGPEFLTYFQNEAQLEKSRLLSDRFSAERPKGSFSTLEIQRTEQGDSAMYLCASSTAGWDIQYFGAGTRLSVL.

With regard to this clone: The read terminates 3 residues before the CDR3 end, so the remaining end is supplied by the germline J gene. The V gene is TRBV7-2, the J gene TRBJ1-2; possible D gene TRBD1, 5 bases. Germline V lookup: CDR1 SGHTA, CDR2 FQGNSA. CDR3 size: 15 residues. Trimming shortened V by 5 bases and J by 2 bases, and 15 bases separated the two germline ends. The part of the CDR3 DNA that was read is TGTGCCAGCAGCCCAGGGTCCGGGGGGAACTATGGC. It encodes CASSPGSGGNYG. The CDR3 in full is CASSPGSGGNYGYTF.

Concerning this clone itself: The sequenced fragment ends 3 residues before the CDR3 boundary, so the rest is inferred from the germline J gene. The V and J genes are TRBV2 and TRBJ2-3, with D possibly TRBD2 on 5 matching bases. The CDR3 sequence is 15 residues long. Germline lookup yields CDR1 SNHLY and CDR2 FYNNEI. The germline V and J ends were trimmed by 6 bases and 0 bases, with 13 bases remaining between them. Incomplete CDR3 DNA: TGTGCCAGCAGAGAAACGGGGAGTAGCACAGATACG. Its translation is CASRETGSSTDT. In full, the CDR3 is CASRETGSSTDTQYF.

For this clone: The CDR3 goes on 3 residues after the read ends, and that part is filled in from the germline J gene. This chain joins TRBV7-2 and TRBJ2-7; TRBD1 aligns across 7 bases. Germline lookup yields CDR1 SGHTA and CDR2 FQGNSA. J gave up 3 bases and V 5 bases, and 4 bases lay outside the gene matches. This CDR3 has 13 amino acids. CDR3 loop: CASSLGQRYEQYF. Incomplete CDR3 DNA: TGTGCCAGCAGCCTGGGACAGCGCTACGAG.

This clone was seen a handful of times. The CDR3 loop is CASSMLATDTQYF. The DNA read from the CDR3 is TGTGCCAGTAGTATGCTAGCTACAGATACG. This sequence joins TRBV19 and TRBJ2-3, with a tentative D call TRBD2 (5 bases). The CDR3 end falls 3 residues outside the read, so it is completed with the germline J gene. Germline V gene data show CDR1 as LNHDA and CDR2 as SQIVND (reference sequence). The CDR3 loop spans 13 amino acids. V was trimmed by 3 bases and J by 3 bases, leaving 7 bases between them.

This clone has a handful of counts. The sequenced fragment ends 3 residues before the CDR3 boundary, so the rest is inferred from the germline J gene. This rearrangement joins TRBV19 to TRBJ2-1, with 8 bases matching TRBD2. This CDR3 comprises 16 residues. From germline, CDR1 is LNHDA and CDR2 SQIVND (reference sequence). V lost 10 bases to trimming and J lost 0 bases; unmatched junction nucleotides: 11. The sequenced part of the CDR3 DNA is TGTGCCACCACCACTAGCGGAACAAGCTCCTACAATGAG. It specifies CATTTSGTSSYNE. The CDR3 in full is CATTTSGTSSYNEQFF.

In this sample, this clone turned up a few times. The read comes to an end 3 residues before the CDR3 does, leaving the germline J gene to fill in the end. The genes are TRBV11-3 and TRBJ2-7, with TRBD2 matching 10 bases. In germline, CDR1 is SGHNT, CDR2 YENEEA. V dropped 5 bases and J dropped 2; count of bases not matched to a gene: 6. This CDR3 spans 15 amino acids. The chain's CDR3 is CASSATSGNAYEQYF. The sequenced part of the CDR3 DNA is TGTGCCAGCAGCGCCACTAGCGGGAACGCCTACGAG.

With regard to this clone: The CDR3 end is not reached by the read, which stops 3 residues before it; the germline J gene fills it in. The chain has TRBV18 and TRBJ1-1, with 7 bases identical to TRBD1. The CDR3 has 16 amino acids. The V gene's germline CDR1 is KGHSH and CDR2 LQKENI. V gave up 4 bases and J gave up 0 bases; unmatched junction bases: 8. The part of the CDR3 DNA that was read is TGTGCCAGCTCACAAACGACAGGGTCCATGAACACTGAA. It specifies CASSQTTGSMNTE. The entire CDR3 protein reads CASSQTTGSMNTEAFF.

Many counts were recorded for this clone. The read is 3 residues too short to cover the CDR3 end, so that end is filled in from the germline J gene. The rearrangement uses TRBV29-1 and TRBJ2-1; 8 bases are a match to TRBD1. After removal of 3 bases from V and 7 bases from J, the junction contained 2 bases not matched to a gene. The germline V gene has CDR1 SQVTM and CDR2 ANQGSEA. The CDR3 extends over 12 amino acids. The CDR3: CSVDRGLNEQFF. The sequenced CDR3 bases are TGCAGCGTTGACAGGGGGCTAAATGAG.

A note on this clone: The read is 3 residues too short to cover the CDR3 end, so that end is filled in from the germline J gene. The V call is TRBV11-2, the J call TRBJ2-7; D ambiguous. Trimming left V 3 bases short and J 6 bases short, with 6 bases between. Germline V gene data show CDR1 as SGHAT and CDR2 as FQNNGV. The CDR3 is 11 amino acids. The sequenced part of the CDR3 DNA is TGTGCCAGCAGCTTCGGGTTCGAG. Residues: CASSFGFE. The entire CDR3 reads CASSFGFEQYF.

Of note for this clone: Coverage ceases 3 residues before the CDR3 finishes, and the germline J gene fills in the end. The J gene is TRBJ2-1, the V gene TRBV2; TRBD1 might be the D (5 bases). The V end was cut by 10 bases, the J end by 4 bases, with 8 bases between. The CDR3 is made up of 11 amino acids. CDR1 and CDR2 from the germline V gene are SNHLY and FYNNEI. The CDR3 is CATDSYNEQFF. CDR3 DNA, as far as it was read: TGTGCCACCGACAGTTACAATGAG.

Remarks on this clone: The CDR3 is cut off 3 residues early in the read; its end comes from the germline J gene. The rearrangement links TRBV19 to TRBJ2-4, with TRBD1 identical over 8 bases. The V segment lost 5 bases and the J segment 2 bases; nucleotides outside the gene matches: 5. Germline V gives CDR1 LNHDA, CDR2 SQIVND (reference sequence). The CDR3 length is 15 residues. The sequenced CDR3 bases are TGTGCCAGTAGTCTTCCAGGGGGCCCCAAAAACATT. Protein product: CASSLPGGPKNI. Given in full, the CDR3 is CASSLPGGPKNIQYF. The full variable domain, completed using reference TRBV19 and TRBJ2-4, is DGGITQSPKYLFRKEGQNVTLSCEQNLNHDAMYWYRQDPGQGLRLIYYSQIVNDFQKGDIAEGYSVSREKKESFPLTVTSAQKNPTAFYLCASSLPGGPKNIQYFGAGTRLSVL.

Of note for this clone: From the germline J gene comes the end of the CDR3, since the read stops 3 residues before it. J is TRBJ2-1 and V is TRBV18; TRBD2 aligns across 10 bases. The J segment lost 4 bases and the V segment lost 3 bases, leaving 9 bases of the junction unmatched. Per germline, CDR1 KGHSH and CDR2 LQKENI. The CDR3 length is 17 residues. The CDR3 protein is CASSPLTSGVRYNEQFF. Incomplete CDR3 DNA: TGTGCCAGCTCACCTCTAACTAGCGGGGTACGATACAATGAG. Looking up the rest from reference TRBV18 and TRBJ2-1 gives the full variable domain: NAGVMQNPRHLVRRRGQEARLRCSPMKGHSHVYWYRQLPEEGLKFMVYLQKENIIDESGMPKERFSAEFPKEGPSILRIQQVVRGDSAAYFCASSPLTSGVRYNEQFFGPGTRLTVL.

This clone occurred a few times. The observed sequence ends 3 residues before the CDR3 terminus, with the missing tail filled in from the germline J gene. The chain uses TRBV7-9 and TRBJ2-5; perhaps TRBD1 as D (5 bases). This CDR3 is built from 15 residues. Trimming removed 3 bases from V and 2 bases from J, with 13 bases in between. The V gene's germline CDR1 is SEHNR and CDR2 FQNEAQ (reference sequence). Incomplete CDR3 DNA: TGTGCCAGCAGCTTTAGTCCGTACAGGCAAGAGACC. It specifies CASSFSPYRQET. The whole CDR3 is CASSFSPYRQETQYF. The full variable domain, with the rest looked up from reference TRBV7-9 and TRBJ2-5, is DTGVSQNPRHKITKRGQNVTFRCDPISEHNRLYWYRQTLGQGPEFLTYFQNEAQLEKSRLLSDRFSAERPKGSFSTLEIQRTEQGDSAMYLCASSFSPYRQETQYFGPGTRLLVL.

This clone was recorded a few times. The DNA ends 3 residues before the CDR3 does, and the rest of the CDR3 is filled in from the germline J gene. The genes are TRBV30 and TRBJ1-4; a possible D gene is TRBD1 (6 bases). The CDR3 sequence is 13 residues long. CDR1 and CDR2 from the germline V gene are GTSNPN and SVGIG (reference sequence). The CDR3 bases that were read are TGTGCCTGGAGTGTAGCAGGGGTTGGGAGA. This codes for CAWSVAGVGR. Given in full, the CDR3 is CAWSVAGVGRLFF. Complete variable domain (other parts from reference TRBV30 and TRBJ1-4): SQTIHQWPATLVQPVGSPLSLECTVEGTSNPNLYWYRQAAGRGLQLLFYSVGIGQISSEVPQNLSASRPQDRQFILSSKKLLLSDSGFYLCAWSVAGVGRLFFGSGTQLSVL.